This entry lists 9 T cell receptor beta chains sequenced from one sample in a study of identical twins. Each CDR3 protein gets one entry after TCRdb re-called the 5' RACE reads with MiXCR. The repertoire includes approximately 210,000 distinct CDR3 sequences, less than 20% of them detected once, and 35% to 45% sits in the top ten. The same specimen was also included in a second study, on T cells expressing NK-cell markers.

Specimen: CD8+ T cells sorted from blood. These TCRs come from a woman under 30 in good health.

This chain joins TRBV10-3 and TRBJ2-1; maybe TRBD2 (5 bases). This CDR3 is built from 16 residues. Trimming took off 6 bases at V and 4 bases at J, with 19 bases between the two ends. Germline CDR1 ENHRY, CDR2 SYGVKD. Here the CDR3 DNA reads TGTGCCATCAGCGCCAGGATTATGGAGGCATACAATGAGCAGTTCTTC. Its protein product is CAISARIMEAYNEQFF.

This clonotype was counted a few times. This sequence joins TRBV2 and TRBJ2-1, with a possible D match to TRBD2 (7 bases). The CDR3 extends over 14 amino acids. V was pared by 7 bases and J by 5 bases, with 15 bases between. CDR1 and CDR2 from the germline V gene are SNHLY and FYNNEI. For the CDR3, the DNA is TGTGCCAGCACAACCGCGGGGGCACACAATGAGCAGTTCTTC. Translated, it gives CASTTAGAHNEQFF.

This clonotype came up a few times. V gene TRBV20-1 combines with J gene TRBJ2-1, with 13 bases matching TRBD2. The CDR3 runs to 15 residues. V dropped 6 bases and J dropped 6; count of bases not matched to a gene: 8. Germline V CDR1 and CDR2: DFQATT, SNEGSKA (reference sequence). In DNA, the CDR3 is TGCAGTGCGCGGACTAGCGGGAGTAATGGCAATGAGCAGTTCTTC. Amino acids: CSARTSGSNGNEQFF.

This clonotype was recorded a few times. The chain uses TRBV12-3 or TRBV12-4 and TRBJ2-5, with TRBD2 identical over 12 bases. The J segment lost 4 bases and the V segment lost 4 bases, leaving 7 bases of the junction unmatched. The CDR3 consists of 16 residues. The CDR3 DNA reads TGTGCCAGCAGTTCGACTAGCGGGAGTCTAGTAGAGACCCAGTACTTC. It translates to CASSSTSGSLVETQYF.

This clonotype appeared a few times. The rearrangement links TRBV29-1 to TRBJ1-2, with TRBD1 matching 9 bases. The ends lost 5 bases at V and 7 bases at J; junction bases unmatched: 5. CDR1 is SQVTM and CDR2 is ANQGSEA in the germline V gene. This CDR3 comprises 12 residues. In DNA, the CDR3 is TGCAGCGTTAACACAGGGGGCGGTGGCTACACCTTC. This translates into CSVNTGGGGYTF.

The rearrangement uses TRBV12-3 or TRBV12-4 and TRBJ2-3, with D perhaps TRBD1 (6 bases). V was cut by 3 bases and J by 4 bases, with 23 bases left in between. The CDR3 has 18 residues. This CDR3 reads CASSFIWGPSLAPDTQYF. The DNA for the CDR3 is TGTGCCAGCAGTTTTATCTGGGGGCCCTCGCTCGCTCCAGATACGCAGTATTTT.

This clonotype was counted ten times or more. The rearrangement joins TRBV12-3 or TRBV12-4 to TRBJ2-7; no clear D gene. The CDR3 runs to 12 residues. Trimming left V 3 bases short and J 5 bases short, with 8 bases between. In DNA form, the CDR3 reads TGTGCCAGCAGTTTTGGTCCCCACGAGCAGTACTTC. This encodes CASSFGPHEQYF.

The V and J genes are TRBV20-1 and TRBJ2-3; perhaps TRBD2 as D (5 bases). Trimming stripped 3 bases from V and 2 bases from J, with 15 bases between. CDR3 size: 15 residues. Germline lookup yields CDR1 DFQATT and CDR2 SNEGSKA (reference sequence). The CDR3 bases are TGCAGTGCTAGTATTGAGGCGGGTATCACAGATACGCAGTATTTT. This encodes CSASIEAGITDTQYF.

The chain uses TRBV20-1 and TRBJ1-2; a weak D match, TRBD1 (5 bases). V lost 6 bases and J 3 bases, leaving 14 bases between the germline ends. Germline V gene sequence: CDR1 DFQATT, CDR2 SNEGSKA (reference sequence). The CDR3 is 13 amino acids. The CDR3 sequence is CSAETVPDYGYTF. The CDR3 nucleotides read TGCAGTGCAGAGACAGTTCCTGACTATGGCTACACCTTC.